One sample yielded the 25 T cell receptor beta chains listed below, sequenced in a study of lymphopenia after photon versus proton radiotherapy. Sequenced by immunoSEQ multiplex PCR; TCRdb stores in-frame clones only, minus some. The sample consists of 15,000 to 20,000 clones, about 79% of them appearing once. The sequences come from peripheral blood, collected from a patient treated with proton-based radiotherapy. Receptors were obtained from a man in his 70s with pancreatic cancer.

The chain links TRBV7-6 to TRBJ1-1; D remains unclear. Trimming took 0 bases from V and 4 from J, leaving 15 bases between them. Germline lookup yields CDR1 SGHVS and CDR2 FNYEAQ. This CDR3 has 16 residues. CDR3 sequence reads: CASSLASGWPSTEAFF. CDR3 nucleotides: TGTGCCAGCAGCTTAGCCTCCGGGTGGCCTTCCACTGAAGCTTTCTTT.

The chain has TRBV11-2 and TRBJ1-2; 8 bases line up with TRBD1. The germline V gene encodes CDR1 SGHAT and CDR2 FQNNGV. This CDR3 contains 15 residues. J gave up 5 bases and V 1 base, and 6 bases lay outside the gene matches. The CDR3 region has the DNA TGTGCCAGCAGCTTAGTTCAGGGGGCGGTGTATGGCTACACCTTC. It translates to CASSLVQGAVYGYTF.

V is TRBV18 and J is TRBJ2-5; the D is unclear. The CDR3 totals 12 residues. V was shortened by 3 bases and J by 4 bases, with 6 bases between the two germline ends. The germline CDR1 and CDR2 sequences are KGHSH and LQKENI. The DNA for the CDR3 is TGTGCCAGCTCACCGGTGGGAGAGACCCAGTACTTC. Its protein product is CASSPVGETQYF. The full variable domain, rest sourced from reference TRBV18 and TRBJ2-5, is NAGVMQNPRHLVRRRGQEARLRCSPMKGHSHVYWYRQLPEEGLKFMVYLQKENIIDESGMPKERFSAEFPKEGPSILRIQQVVRGDSAAYFCASSPVGETQYFGPGTRLLVL.

The V and J genes are TRBV5-4 and TRBJ1-1, with unresolved D. Trimming shortened V by 0 bases and J by 5 bases, and 14 bases separated the two germline ends. Germline CDR1 and CDR2: SGHNT and YYREEE (reference sequence). The CDR3 runs to 15 residues. DNA of the CDR3: TGTGCCAGCAGCTTGGCGTCCGGGCGGGGTACTGAAGCTTTCTTT. It is translated as CASSLASGRGTEAFF.

This clone is deemed large. This chain connects TRBV2 to TRBJ1-5, with a weak D call TRBD1 (5 bases). This CDR3 is 14 amino acids long. V gave up 8 bases and J gave up 5 bases, with 16 bases separating them. Germline lookup yields CDR1 SNHLY and CDR2 FYNNEI. CDR3 nucleotides: TGTGCCAGCTCCACGGCAGGGCGCGATCAGCCCCAGCATTTT. Translated: CASSTAGRDQPQHF.

The chain recombines TRBV2 with TRBJ2-2, with D possibly matching TRBD1 (5 bases). The length of the CDR3 is 16 residues. Germline V gene lookup returns CDR1 SNHLY and CDR2 FYNNEI. V was pared by 6 bases and J by 0 bases, with 14 bases between. Here the CDR3 DNA reads TGTGCCAGCAGCTCTGACAGTATTCCGAACACCGGGGAGCTGTTTTTT. Encoded protein: CASSSDSIPNTGELFF.

J is TRBJ2-2 and V is TRBV6-1; 11 bases map to TRBD1. V lost 4 bases and J lost 6; bases outside the gene matches: 13. Germline V gene sequence: CDR1 MNHNS, CDR2 SASEGT. The CDR3 is made up of 18 amino acids. CDR3 region: CASSAGRPGQGGSGELFF. The CDR3 DNA reads as TGTGCCAGCAGTGCTGGGCGACCGGGACAGGGGGGGTCCGGGGAGCTGTTTTTT.

This clone appeared a single time. For the CDR3, the DNA is TGTGCCAGCACATTCAGCACAGATACGCAGTATTTT. It yields the protein CASTFSTDTQYF. The chain is built from TRBV7-9 and TRBJ2-3, with D uncertain. CDR3 length: 12 residues. Germline assignment: CDR1 SEHNR and CDR2 FQNEAQ (reference sequence). V lost 7 bases and J lost 0, with 5 bases in between.

V gene TRBV4-1 combines with J gene TRBJ1-2; perhaps TRBD1 as D (6 bases). Trimming stripped 4 bases from V and 6 bases from J, with 12 bases between. The germline CDR1 and CDR2 sequences are MGHRA and YSYEKL. The CDR3 has 13 amino acids. The CDR3 sequence is CASSLQGNDGYTF. CDR3 sequence (DNA): TGCGCCAGCAGCCTACAGGGAAATGATGGCTACACCTTC.

The chain carries TRBV5-4 and TRBJ1-2, with 11 bases fitting TRBD1. Trimming at V came to 3 bases and at J to 6 bases, leaving 4 bases not matched to a gene. The CDR3 spans 14 residues. Germline V lookup: CDR1 SGHNT, CDR2 YYREEE (reference sequence). CDR3 protein: CASSWDRGYHGYTF. In nucleotides, the CDR3 is TGTGCCAGCAGCTGGGACAGGGGGTACCATGGCTACACCTTC.

The V call is TRBV7-9, the J call TRBJ2-1; 8 bases are shared with TRBD2. Germline loops: CDR1 SEHNR, CDR2 FQNEAQ (reference sequence). This CDR3 is built from 15 residues. V was clipped by 5 bases and J by 3 bases; unmatched bases: 6. This CDR3 reads CASSPKREHYNEQFF. The CDR3 nucleotides are TGTGCCAGCAGCCCTAAGCGGGAGCACTACAATGAGCAGTTCTTC.

This chain joins TRBV27 and TRBJ1-3, with D maybe TRBD1 (5 bases). The CDR3 extends over 13 amino acids. Looked up from germline, CDR1 is MNHEY and CDR2 is SMNVEV (reference sequence). V shed 9 bases and J shed 0 bases, with 9 bases lying between them. The chain's CDR3 is CASRGHSGNTIYF. In DNA form, the CDR3 reads TGTGCCAGTAGGGGTCACTCTGGAAACACCATATATTTT.

This chain connects TRBV19 to TRBJ2-3; D tentatively fits TRBD1 or TRBD2 (5 bases each). This CDR3 is built from 15 residues. Germline CDR1 LNHDA, CDR2 SQIVND (reference sequence). Trimming took 6 bases from V and 5 from J, leaving 18 bases between them. CDR3 DNA: TGTGCCAGTAGGAGAGGGACGGGCGGAATAGATACGCAGTATTTT. This gives the protein CASRRGTGGIDTQYF.

The V and J genes are TRBV2 and TRBJ2-1, with 7 nucleotides matching TRBD1. The CDR3 covers 13 residues. V trimming: 5 bases; J trimming: 6 bases; junction bases outside the gene matches: 4. The germline CDR1 and CDR2 sequences are SNHLY and FYNNEI. The CDR3 coding sequence is TGTGCCAGCAGTCCTAACAGGGGCAATGAGCAGTTCTTC. Its translation: CASSPNRGNEQFF.

This clone appeared a few times. The rearrangement uses TRBV19 and TRBJ1-5; D unresolved. CDR1 and CDR2 from the germline V gene are LNHDA and SQIVND (reference sequence). V was pared by 10 bases and J by 4 bases, with 11 bases between. This CDR3 has 12 amino acids. In DNA form, the CDR3 reads TGTGCCACCAGTATTCTAAATCAGCCCCAGCATTTT. The encoded protein is CATSILNQPQHF.

The chain employs TRBV9 and TRBJ2-1; TRBD1 matches at 9 bases. V lost 2 bases to trimming and J lost 6 bases; unmatched junction nucleotides: 6. The CDR3 has 15 amino acids. CDR1 and CDR2 (germline): SGDLS, YYNGEE. The CDR3 coding sequence is TGTGCCAGCAGCGTCGGAGGGACAGGGAGCAATGAGCAGTTCTTC. It yields the protein CASSVGGTGSNEQFF.

The V and J genes are TRBV5-4 and TRBJ2-3, with 10 positions matching TRBD2. V shed 4 bases, J shed 7 bases, and the junction held 9 bases outside the gene matches. CDR3 length equals 15 residues. The V gene's germline CDR1 is SGHNT and CDR2 YYREEE (reference sequence). CDR3 coding DNA: TGTGCCAGCAGCCGGACTAGCGGCGTTACAAATACGCAGTATTTT. This sequence encodes CASSRTSGVTNTQYF.

V gene TRBV6-5 combines with J gene TRBJ2-7; D may be TRBD1 (6 bases). Germline loops: CDR1 MNHEY, CDR2 SVGAGI. The CDR3 has 16 residues. Trimming cost V 4 bases and J 0 bases, with 16 bases left between them. CDR3 sequence reads: CASSFGDMWSSYEQYF. The CDR3 nucleotides are TGTGCCAGCAGTTTTGGGGACATGTGGAGCTCCTACGAGCAGTACTTC.

This clone was recorded once. The CDR3 here is CASAAVAGAYEQYF. CDR3 sequence (DNA): TGTGCCAGCGCGGCGGTAGCGGGGGCCTACGAGCAGTACTTC. The chain has TRBV6-6 and TRBJ2-7, with 9 bases matching TRBD2. Per the germline V gene, CDR1 is MNHNY and CDR2 is SVGAGI (reference sequence). V shed 8 bases, J shed 2 bases, and the junction held 7 bases outside the gene matches. CDR3 length: 14 amino acids.

The chain uses TRBV11-3 and TRBJ2-1; 7 nucleotides match TRBD1. The length of the CDR3 is 14 residues. Losses at the gene ends were 8 bases for V and 6 bases for J; bases not matched to a gene: 10. Looked up from germline, CDR1 is SGHNT and CDR2 is YENEEA. The CDR3 sequence: CASGRTGRGNEQFF. CDR3 DNA sequence: TGTGCCAGCGGAAGGACAGGAAGAGGCAATGAGCAGTTCTTC.

The V and J genes are TRBV29-1 and TRBJ2-7, with 8 bases aligning to TRBD1. CDR1 is SQVTM and CDR2 is ANQGSEA in the germline V gene. The CDR3 contains 12 residues. The junction had 2 bases not matched to a gene; V was cut back by 4 bases and J by 3 bases. The CDR3 reads CSVVTGGYEQYF. DNA of the CDR3: TGCAGCGTTGTTACAGGGGGCTACGAGCAGTACTTC.

This sequence joins TRBV19 and TRBJ1-1; no firm D call. V was clipped by 5 bases and J by 0 bases, with 16 bases between them. The CDR3 totals 16 residues. Germline V CDR1 and CDR2: LNHDA, SQIVND (reference sequence). CDR3 nucleotides: TGTGCCAGTAGTCCCGCCCCACAGCGAATGAACACTGAAGCTTTCTTT. The encoded protein is CASSPAPQRMNTEAFF.

The chain employs TRBV18 and TRBJ2-6; D is undetermined. The germline gives CDR1 KGHSH, CDR2 LQKENI. The V and J ends lost 1 base and 0 bases respectively, with 7 bases between them. The CDR3 has 16 amino acids. CDR3 DNA sequence: TGTGCCAGCTCACCACTACTGAGCTCTGGGGCCAACGTCCTGACTTTC. Translating it yields CASSPLLSSGANVLTF. Full variable domain (outside the CDR3, taken from reference TRBV18 and TRBJ2-6): NAGVMQNPRHLVRRRGQEARLRCSPMKGHSHVYWYRQLPEEGLKFMVYLQKENIIDESGMPKERFSAEFPKEGPSILRIQQVVRGDSAAYFCASSPLLSSGANVLTFGAGSRLTVL.

The chain is built from TRBV7-3 and TRBJ1-1; D is undetermined. Per germline, CDR1 SGHTA and CDR2 FQGTGA. The V and J ends lost 6 bases and 1 base respectively, with 3 bases between them. The CDR3 has 11 residues. The CDR3 DNA follows: TGTGCCAGCAGGGGGAACACTGAAGCTTTCTTT. Amino acid sequence: CASRGNTEAFF.

The chain couples TRBV11-3 to TRBJ2-1; D is perhaps TRBD2 (5 bases). This CDR3 is 14 amino acids long. Germline values: CDR1 SGHNT, CDR2 YENEEA. V lost 4 bases, J lost 4 bases, and 11 bases lay in between. This CDR3 is CASSSQTNYNEQFF. CDR3 bases: TGTGCCAGCAGCTCCCAGACTAATTACAATGAGCAGTTCTTC.